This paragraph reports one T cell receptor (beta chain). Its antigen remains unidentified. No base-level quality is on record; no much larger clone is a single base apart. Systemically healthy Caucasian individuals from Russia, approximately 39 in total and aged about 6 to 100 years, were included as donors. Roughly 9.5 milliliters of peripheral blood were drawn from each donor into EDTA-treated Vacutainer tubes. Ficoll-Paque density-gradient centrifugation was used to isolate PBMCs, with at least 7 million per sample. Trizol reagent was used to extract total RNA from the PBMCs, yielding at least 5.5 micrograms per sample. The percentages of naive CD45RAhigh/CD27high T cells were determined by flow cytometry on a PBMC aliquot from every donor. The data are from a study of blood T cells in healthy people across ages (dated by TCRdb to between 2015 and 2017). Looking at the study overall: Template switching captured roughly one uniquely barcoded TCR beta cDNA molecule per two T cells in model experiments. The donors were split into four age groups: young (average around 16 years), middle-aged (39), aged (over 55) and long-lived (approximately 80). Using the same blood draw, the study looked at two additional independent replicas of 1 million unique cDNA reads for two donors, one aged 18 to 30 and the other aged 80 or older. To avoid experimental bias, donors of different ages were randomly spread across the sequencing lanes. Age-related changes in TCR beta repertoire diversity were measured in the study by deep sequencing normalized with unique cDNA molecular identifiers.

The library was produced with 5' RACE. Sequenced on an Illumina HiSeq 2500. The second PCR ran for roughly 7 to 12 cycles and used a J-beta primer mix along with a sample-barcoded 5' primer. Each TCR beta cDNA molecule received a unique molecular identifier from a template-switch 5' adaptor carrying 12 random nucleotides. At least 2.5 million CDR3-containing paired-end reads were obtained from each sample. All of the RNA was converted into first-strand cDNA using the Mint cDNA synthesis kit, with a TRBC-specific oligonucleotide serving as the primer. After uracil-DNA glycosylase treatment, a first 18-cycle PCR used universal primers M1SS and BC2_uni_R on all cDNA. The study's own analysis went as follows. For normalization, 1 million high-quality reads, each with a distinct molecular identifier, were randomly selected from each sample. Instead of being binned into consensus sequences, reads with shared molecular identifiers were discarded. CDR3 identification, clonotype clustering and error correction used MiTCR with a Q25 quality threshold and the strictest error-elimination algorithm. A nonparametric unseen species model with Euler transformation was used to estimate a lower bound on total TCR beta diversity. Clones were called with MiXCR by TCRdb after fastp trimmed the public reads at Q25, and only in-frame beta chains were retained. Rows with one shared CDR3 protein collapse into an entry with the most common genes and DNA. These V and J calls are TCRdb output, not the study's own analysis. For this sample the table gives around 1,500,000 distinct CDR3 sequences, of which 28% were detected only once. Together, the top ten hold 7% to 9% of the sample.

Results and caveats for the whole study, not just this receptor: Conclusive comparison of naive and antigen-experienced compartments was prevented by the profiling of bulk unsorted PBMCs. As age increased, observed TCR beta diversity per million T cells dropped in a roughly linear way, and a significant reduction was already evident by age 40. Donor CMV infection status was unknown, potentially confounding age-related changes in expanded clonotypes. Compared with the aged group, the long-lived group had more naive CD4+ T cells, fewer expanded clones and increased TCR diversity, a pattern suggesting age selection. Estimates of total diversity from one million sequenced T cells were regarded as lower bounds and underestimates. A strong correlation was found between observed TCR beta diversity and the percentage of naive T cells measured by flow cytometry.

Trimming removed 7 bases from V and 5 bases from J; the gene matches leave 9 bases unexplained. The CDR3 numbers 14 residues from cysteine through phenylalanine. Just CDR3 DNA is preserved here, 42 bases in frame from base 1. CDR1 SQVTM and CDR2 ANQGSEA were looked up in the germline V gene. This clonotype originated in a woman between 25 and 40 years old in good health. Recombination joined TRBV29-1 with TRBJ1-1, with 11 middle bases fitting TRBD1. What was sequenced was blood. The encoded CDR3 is CSDSRTGGGTEAFF. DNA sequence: TGCAGCGACTCTAGGACAGGGGGCGGGACTGAAGCTTTCTTT.